This TCR beta chain was sequenced during a study of identifying expanded T cells in peripheral blood. Healthy donors had no documented immune events, such as infections, while sampled. Germline CDR1 reads MNHNY; CDR2 reads SVGAGI (reference sequence). This CDR3 is built from 16 residues. Between the trimmed V and J ends, which lost 4 bases and 1 base, there was a span of 14 bases. Some clones are missing from TCRdb's copy, which holds only in-frame ones; the method was immunoSEQ multiplex PCR. In the table there are about 50,000 clones, about 80% of which are singletons. This chain uses TRBV6-6 with TRBJ2-1, with D maybe TRBD1 (5 bases). This clonotype originated in a person aged 18-69 years in good health. Sequences were obtained from blood. In DNA form, the CDR3 reads TGTGCCAGCAGTTTTACAAGGGGTCAGTCCTACAATGAGCAGTTCTTC. This gives the protein CASSFTRGQSYNEQFF.